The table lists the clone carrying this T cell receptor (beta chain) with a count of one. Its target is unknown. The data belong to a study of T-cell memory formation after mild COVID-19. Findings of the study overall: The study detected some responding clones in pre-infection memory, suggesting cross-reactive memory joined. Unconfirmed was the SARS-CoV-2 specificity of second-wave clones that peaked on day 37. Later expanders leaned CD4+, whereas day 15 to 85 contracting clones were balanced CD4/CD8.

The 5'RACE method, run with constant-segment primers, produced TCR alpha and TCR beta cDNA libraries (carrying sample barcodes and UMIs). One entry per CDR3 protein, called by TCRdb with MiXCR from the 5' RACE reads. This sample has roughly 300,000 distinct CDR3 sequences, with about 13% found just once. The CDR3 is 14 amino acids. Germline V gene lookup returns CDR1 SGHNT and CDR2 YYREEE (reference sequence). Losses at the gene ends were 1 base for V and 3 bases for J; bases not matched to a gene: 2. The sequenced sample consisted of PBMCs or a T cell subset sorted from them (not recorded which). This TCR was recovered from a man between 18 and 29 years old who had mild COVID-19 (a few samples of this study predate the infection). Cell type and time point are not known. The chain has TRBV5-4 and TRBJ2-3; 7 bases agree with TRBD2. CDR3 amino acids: CASSLWRGTDTQYF. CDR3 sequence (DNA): TGTGCCAGCAGCTTGTGGCGGGGGACAGATACGCAGTATTTT.